This TCR beta chain stems from a study of response to subunit inactivated influenza vaccine (dated by TCRdb to 2016 to 2018). For context, the study as a whole: To follow how T cells responded to a trivalent subunit inactivated influenza vaccine, the researchers relied on deep quantitative profiling of the T cell receptor repertoire.

The sample's time point label, decoded: 45 days after influenza vaccine administration. A few counts support this clonotype. The clone's antigen remains unknown. It has no much larger one-base neighbor in the sample; base qualities were not kept. Summary of the overall study and its limitations: According to the authors, only a limited number of new T cells may be recruited by each seasonal influenza vaccination.

The library was prepared using RT-PCR. The listed sequencing device is Illumina HiSeq 2500. The raw public data were reprocessed by TCRdb itself: fastp quality trimming at Q25, MiXCR clonotype calling, in-frame beta chains only. Every entry covers one CDR3 protein and lists the most common genes and DNA from its rows. In all, the sample holds 150,000 to 200,000 distinct CDR3 sequences, and about a tenth of those were seen once. Approximately 13% of the sample lies in the top ten. The receptor's source is a man aged 50 to 60 who received an inactivated influenza vaccine. Donor details come from another sample of the same person, matched by shared clones. The source was non-naive T cells sorted from PBMCs, collected roughly 46 days after vaccination. The sample's cell subset or site, from its label and the paper: memory T cell fraction.

The bases read TGTGCCAGCAGCCAAGAAAGAGTGAAGCGGCCCCAGCATTTT. Its product reads: CASSQERVKRPQHF. The chain is encoded by TRBV4-2 joined to TRBJ1-5, with the D gene not confidently named. The germline V gene yields LGHNA for CDR1 and YNFKEQ for CDR2. V and J lose 0 bases and 9 bases, and a span of 12 bases separates them. Taken from cysteine to phenylalanine, the CDR3 has 14 residues. Only CDR3 DNA is held: 42 bases, read in frame from base 1.